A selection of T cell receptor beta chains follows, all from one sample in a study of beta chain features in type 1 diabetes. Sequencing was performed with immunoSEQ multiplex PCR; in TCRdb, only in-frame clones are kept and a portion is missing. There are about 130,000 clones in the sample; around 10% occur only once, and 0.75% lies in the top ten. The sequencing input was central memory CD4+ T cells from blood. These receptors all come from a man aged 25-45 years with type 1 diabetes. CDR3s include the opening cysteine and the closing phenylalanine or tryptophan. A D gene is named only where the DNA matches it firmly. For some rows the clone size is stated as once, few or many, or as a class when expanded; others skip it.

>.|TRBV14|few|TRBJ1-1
TGTGCCAGCAGCCAAGGCAGCGCCATCAAAGCTTTCTTT
CASSQGSAIKAFF
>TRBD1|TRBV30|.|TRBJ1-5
TGTGCCTGGAGTGTAGGGGCAGGGGGCTGGCAGGGTCAGCCCCAGCATTTT
CAWSVGAGGWQGQPQHF
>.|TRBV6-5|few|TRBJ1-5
TGTGCCAGCAATCAACCCAACGGGGGGCCCCAGCATTTT
CASNQPNGGPQHF
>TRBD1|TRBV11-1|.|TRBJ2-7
TGTGCCAGCAGCCCTACCGGGACAGGGGTTTCGGAGCAGTACTTC
CASSPTGTGVSEQYF
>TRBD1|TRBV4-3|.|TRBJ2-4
TGCGCCAGCAGCGAAGGTGGACAGGGAGCCAAAAACATTCAGTACTTC
CASSEGGQGAKNIQYF
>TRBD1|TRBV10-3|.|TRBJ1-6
TGTGCCATCAGTGCGGGGACAGACTATTCACCCCTCCACTTT
CAISAGTDYSPLHF
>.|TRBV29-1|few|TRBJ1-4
TGCAGCGTTGACAGGGGTCGGGAACTGTTTTTT
CSVDRGRELFF
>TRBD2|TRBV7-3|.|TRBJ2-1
TGTGCCAGCAGCTTAACGGGGGGGGTGGAGCAGTTCTTC
CASSLTGGVEQFF
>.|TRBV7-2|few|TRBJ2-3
TGTGCCAGCTCTGCTGCGTGGGATACGCAGTATTTT
CASSAAWDTQYF
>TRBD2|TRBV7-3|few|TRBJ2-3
TGTGCCAGCAGCCTTAGCGGGGGGGCCGCAGATACGCAGTATTTT
CASSLSGGAADTQYF
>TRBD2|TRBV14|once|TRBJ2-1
TGTGCCAGCAGCCGCCACCTAGGGACGGCGGGGGGGCGGGATGAGCAGTTCTTC
CASSRHLGTAGGRDEQFF
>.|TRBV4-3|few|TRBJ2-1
TGCGCCAGCAGCCACCTTCGGATAGGGGGAGACTACAATGAGCAGTTCTTC
CASSHLRIGGDYNEQFF
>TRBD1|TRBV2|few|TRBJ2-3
TGTGCCAGCAGGCAGGGGGCAGATACGCAGTATTTT
CASRQGADTQYF
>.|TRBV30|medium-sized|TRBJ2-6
TGTGCCTGGAGTTCCGGGGCTGGGGCCAACGTCCTGACTTTC
CAWSSGAGANVLTF
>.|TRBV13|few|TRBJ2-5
TGTGCCAGCAGCTCAGCAAGGGGTGGGGAGACCCAGTACTTC
CASSSARGGETQYF
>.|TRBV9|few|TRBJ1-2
TGTGCCAGCAGTGAGGGAGGGCAGTTGGCTGGCTACACCTTC
CASSEGGQLAGYTF